This record concerns one T cell receptor (beta chain) sequence. What antigen it recognizes has not been identified. No much larger clonotype is one base removed from it; base qualities were not supplied. The immunoSEQ kit was used, according to the manufacturer's recommendations, to generate TCR beta libraries from genomic DNA. To prepare the libraries, a first multiplex PCR with proprietary primers was run, followed by a second PCR that added unique barcodes, and a bead cleanup was done after each round. A kit-provided positive control reaction and a negative control reaction were included in every sample batch. The final libraries were assessed on an Agilent 4200 TapeStation D1000 ScreenTape, pooled by volume, and quantified by qPCR. Sequencing was performed on an Illumina NextSeq500 using a MidOutput 150-cycle cartridge, with 156 Read1 cycles, 15 Index1 cycles, and the kit custom primers. The pooled library was loaded at around 1.1 pM with a roughly 20% PhiX control spike-in. As for the authors' bioinformatics: The vendor-processed data were analyzed in R, and a clonotype was defined as all T cells that share the same CDR3 nucleotide sequence. In the clone abundance analyses, frequencies in each sample were normalized to that sample's 10,000 most abundant clones. Public T cell clones, which averaged fewer than five per sample, were excluded before analysis. Tumor-enriched clonotypes and baseline blood-enriched clonotypes were defined as those with an abundance difference of at least 32-fold between compartments. A beta-binomial differential abundance model was applied to find clonotypes that expanded or contracted between blood time points. The Baroni-Urbani and Buser coefficient was used to measure tumor-blood repertoire similarity, and groups were compared with two-tailed Wilcoxon tests in R. This immuneACCESS table, as held by TCRdb, lists in-frame sequences with V and J called but not all clones. Of the missing ones, under half trace to an unresolved V gene in checked studies; the others have no known cause. The V and J calls and the clone size are those of that table, but D and trimming were determined from the DNA. The sample table lists about 78,000 clones, 70% to 90% of them with a count of one. The biggest ten clones account for approximately 6.2% of the sample.

The sample's time point label, in plain terms: blood 4 weeks post-SBRT, at nephrectomy. This specimen's treatment or condition label, interpreted: 15 Gy SBRT to primary tumor, nephrectomy 4 weeks later. Samples were obtained from a clinical trial, in which 15 Gy stereotactic body radiation therapy was delivered to primary renal cell carcinomas and nephrectomy was performed 4 weeks later. To track tumor-enriched clonotypes, serial peripheral blood was sampled from radiation-treated patients at baseline and at 2 weeks and 4 weeks after SBRT. Every patient's renal cell carcinoma showed clear cell pathology. The QIAamp DNA Blood Mini Kit (Qiagen) was used to prepare genomic DNA for TCR sequencing. The analyses included just those samples that passed every quality control check. This record comes from a study of radiation and T cells in renal cell carcinoma (dated by TCRdb to 2020 to 2021). At the level of the whole study: In total, roughly 52 samples, comprising 26 tumors and roughly 27 peripheral blood samples, were subjected to TCR beta sequencing. The last blood draw happened 4 weeks after radiation, timed to coincide with nephrectomy. In the approximately 49 samples combined, around 3.7 million unique CDR3 nucleotide sequences were found, encoding 3,000,000 or so unique CDR3 amino acid sequences.

The paper as a whole reports these results and caveats: Because pretreatment tumor biopsies were not available, the baseline intratumoral presence of clonotypes could not be determined. Tracking of blood repertoire dynamics stopped at roughly four weeks after treatment, with no follow-up past that point. The single-armed trial design could not address effects of radiation dose or scheduling on the TCR repertoire. An increase in top tumor clonotypes in blood was observed from baseline to 2 weeks post-radiation, followed by contraction by 4 weeks, which was taken to suggest transient expansion of tumor-resident clones.

The CDR3 covers 16 residues, taking in both the cysteine and the phenylalanine. Just CDR3 DNA is preserved here, 48 bases in frame from base 1. Looking up the germline V gene yields CDR1 SGHTS and CDR2 YDEGEE. V is reduced by 4 bases and J by 4 bases, leaving a spacing of 19 bases between them. Rearrangement joined TRBV5-8 to TRBJ2-3; D gene: possibly TRBD2, on 7 matching bases. The TCR sequence derives from a woman in her 70s with renal cell carcinoma. The sequences come from blood, collected from a patient whose treatment included radiotherapy and nephrectomy. The CDR3 region reads CASSAGRGGRSDTQYF. The DNA sequence reads TGTGCCAGCAGCGCGGGGAGGGGGGGAAGGTCAGATACGCAGTATTTT.